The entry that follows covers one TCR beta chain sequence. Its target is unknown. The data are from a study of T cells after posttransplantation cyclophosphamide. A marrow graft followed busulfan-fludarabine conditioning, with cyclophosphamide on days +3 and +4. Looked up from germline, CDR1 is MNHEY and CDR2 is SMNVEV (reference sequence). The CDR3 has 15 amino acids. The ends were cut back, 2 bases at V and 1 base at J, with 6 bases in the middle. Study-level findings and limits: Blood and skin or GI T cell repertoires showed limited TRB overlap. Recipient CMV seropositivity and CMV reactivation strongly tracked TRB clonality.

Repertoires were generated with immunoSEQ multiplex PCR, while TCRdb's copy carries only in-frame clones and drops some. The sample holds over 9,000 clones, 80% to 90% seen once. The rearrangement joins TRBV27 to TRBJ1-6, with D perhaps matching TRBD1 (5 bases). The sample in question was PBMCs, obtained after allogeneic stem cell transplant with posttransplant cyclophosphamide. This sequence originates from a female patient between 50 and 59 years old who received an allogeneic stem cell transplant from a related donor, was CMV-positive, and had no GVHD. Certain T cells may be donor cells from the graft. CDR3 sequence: CASSLGGSYNSPLHF. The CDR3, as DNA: TGTGCCAGCAGTTTAGGGGGGTCCTATAATTCACCCCTCCACTTT.